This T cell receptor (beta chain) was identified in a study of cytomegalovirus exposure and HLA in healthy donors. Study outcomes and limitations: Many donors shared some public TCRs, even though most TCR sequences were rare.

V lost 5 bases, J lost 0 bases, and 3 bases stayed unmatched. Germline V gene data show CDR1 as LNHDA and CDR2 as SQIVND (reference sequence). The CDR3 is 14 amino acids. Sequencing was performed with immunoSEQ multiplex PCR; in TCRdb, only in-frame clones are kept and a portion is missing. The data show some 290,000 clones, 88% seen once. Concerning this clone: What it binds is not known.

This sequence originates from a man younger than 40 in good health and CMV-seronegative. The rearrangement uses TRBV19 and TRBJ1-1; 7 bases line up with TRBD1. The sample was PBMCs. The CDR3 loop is CASSRDSMNTEAFF. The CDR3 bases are TGTGCCAGTAGTCGGGACAGCATGAACACTGAAGCTTTCTTT.